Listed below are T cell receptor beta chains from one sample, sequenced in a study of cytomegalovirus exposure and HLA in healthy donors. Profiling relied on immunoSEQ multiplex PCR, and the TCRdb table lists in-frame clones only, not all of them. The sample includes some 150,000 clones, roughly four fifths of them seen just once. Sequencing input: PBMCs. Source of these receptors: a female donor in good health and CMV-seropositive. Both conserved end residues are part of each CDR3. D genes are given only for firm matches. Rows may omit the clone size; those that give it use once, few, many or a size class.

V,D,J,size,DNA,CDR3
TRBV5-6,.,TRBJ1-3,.,TGTGCCAGCAGCTTGGTGTCAGCTGGAAACACCATATATTTT,CASSLVSAGNTIYF
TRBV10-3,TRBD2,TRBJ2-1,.,TGTGCCATCAGAAAGACTAGCGGGAGCAGCAATGAGCAGTTCTTC,CAIRKTSGSSNEQFF
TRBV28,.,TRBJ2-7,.,TGTGCCAGCAGTTCTCCTGGAGGGGAGCAGTACTTC,CASSSPGGEQYF
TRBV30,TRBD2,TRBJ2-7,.,TGTGCCTGGACCCCTCGGATGGGTTCAGGACTAGCGAATTCCTACGAGCAGTACTTC,CAWTPRMGSGLANSYEQYF
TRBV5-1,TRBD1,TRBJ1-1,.,TGCGCCAGCAGCCCCCGTCCGGACAGGGGCACTGAAGCTTTCTTT,CASSPRPDRGTEAFF
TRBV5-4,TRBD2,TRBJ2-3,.,TGTGCCAGCAGCCCAGGGGAAGTAGCGGGAGTCACAGATACGCAGTATTTT,CASSPGEVAGVTDTQYF
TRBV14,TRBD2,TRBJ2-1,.,TGTGCCAGCAGCCAAGTAAGACTAGCGGGAGCCTACAATGAGCAGTTCTTC,CASSQVRLAGAYNEQFF
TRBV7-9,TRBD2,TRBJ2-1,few,TGTGCCAGCAGCTTGCTTGCGGGAGTGAACAATGAGCAGTTCTTC,CASSLLAGVNNEQFF
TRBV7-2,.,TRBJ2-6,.,TGTGCCAGCAGCTTAGTTTCGGCGGCTGGGGCCAACGTCCTGACTTTC,CASSLVSAAGANVLTF
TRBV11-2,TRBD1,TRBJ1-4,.,TGTGCCAGCAGCTTCGGACAGGGTGTTGAAAAACTGTTTTTT,CASSFGQGVEKLFF
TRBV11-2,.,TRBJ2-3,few,TGTGCCAGCAGCTTAGATAGGGGGGGAGATACGCAGTATTTT,CASSLDRGGDTQYF
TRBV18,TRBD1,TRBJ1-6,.,TGTGCCAGCTCAGCCGACAGGGGAGGGTCACCCCTCCACTTT,CASSADRGGSPLHF
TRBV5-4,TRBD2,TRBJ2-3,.,TGTGCCAGCAGCCCGGGGGGGGCGGGCACAGATACGCAGTATTTT,CASSPGGAGTDTQYF
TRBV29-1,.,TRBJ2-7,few,TGCAGCGTTGCTGGTTCGGGAACCGAGCAGTACTTC,CSVAGSGTEQYF
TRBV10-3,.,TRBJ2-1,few,TGTGCCATCACCTCGACAGACAACAATGAGCAGTTCTTC,CAITSTDNNEQFF
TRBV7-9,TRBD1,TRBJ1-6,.,TGTGCCAGCAGCCCCAGAGGACAGGGCCTCTGGTTTTCACCCCTCCACTTT,CASSPRGQGLWFSPLHF
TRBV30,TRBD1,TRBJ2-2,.,TGTGCCTGGAGTGGACAGGGAAAATCGTGGAACACCGGGGAGCTGTTTTTT,CAWSGQGKSWNTGELFF
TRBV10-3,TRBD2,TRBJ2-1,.,TGTGCCATCAGTGGGCAGGGAACTAGCGGGAGGGCCTTCAATGAGCAGTTCTTC,CAISGQGTSGRAFNEQFF
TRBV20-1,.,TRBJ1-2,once,TGCAGTGCTAAACGGGGGATATTC,CSAKRGIF
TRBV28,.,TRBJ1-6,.,TGTGCCAGCAGTTTGCCAGGGCGGAATTCACCCCTCCACTTT,CASSLPGRNSPLHF
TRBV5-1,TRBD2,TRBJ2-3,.,TGCGCCAGCCGACTAGCGGGAGCCGCAGATACGCAGTATTTT,CASRLAGAADTQYF
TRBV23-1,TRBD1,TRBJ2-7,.,TGCGCCAGCAGTCAATCCGACAGGGCGGACTACGAGCAGTACTTC,CASSQSDRADYEQYF
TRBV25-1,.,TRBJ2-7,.,TGTGCCAGCAGTTACGGGGGAAGGTCCTACGAGCAGTACTTC,CASSYGGRSYEQYF
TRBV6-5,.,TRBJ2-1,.,TGTGCCAGCAGTTACAGTGGGGGGAGCTCCTACAATGAGCAGTTCTTC,CASSYSGGSSYNEQFF
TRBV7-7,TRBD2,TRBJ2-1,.,TGTGCCAGCAGCTTGGGGCGACTAGCGGGGAACTACAATGAGCAGTTCTTC,CASSLGRLAGNYNEQFF
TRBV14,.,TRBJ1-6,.,TGTGCCAGCAGCCAAGTTGGACAGAATTCACCCCTCCACTTT,CASSQVGQNSPLHF
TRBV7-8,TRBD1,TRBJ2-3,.,TGTGCCAGCAGCTTAGCTTGGACAGGGGGCGATACGCAGTATTTT,CASSLAWTGGDTQYF
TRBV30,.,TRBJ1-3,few,TGTGCCTGGAGTTCGGGAAACACCATATATTTT,CAWSSGNTIYF
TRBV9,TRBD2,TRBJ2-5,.,TGTGCCAGCAGCCCTCCGGGACTAGCGGGGGGGGAGACCCAGTACTTC,CASSPPGLAGGETQYF
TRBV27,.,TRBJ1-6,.,TGTGCCAGCAGACCCCTCCCCACAGGCTCAAGATCACCCCTCCACTTT,CASRPLPTGSRSPLHF
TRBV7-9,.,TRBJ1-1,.,TGTGCCAGCAGCTTAGGGGGGCGGACGAACACTGAAGCTTTCTTT,CASSLGGRTNTEAFF
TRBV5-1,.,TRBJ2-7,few,TGCGCCAGCAAGTTTACCGAAGGGGTCTACGAGCAGTACTTC,CASKFTEGVYEQYF
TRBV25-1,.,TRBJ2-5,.,TGTGCCAGCAGTGAATTAGGTGGGGGGAGACAAGAGACCCAGTACTTC,CASSELGGGRQETQYF
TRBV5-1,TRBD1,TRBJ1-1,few,TGCGCCAGCAGCTCCGAGGGGGCTAGTGAAGCTTTCTTT,CASSSEGASEAFF
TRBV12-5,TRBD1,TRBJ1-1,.,TGTGCTAGTGGTCCTGACAGGGGCAAGCGAGCTTTCTTT,CASGPDRGKRAFF
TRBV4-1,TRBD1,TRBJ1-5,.,TGCGCCAGCAGCCACGCGGACAGGGGTGGAAATCAGCCCCAGCATTTT,CASSHADRGGNQPQHF
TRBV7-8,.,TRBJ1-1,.,TGTGCCAGCAGCCCGGGTGGTATTGGGGCGACTGAAGCTTTCTTT,CASSPGGIGATEAFF
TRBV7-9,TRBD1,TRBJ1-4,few,TGTTCCAGCAGCGCCCTACGGGGACAGGCAACTAATGAAAAACTGTTTTTT,CSSSALRGQATNEKLFF
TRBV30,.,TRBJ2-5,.,TGTGCCTGGAGCCGACCCCAAATTTGGGGGCGAGAGACCCAGTACTTC,CAWSRPQIWGRETQYF
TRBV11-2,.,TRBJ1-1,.,TGTGCCAGCAGCATATATGGGGCAGGGCAGATGAACACTGAAGCTTTCTTT,CASSIYGAGQMNTEAFF
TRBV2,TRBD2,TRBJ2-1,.,TGTGCCAGCAGTGGCGATCTAGCGGGAGCTGGAAATGAGCAGTTCTTC,CASSGDLAGAGNEQFF
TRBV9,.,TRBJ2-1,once,TGTGCCAGCAGCGTAGCTACGTCAGGGACTTACAATGAGCAGTTCTTC,CASSVATSGTYNEQFF
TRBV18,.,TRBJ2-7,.,TGTGCCAGCTCACCCCGACAGGTCGCCGACGAGCAGTACTTC,CASSPRQVADEQYF
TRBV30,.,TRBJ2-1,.,TGTGCCTGGAGTGTACGGAGGGGGCCTTCCTACAATGAGCAGTTCTTC,CAWSVRRGPSYNEQFF
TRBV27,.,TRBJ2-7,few,TGTGCCAGCAGTTTGGGGCCAGCCTACGAGCAGTACTTC,CASSLGPAYEQYF
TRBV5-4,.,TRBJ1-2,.,TGTGCCAGCAGCTTGGCAGGGGCGGTGGAGTATGGCTACACCTTC,CASSLAGAVEYGYTF